The 3 T cell receptor beta chains below come from one sample, sequenced in a study of pediatric ulcerative colitis. Sequencing was performed with immunoSEQ multiplex PCR; in TCRdb, only in-frame clones are kept and a portion is missing. The table records tens of thousands of clones, 75% to 90% of them present only once. Sequenced input: blood. These receptors were taken from a boy aged 10-17 years who was a control in a study of pediatric ulcerative colitis.

This sequence joins TRBV28 and TRBJ2-1; tentatively, D is TRBD2 (6 bases). The CDR3 extends over 12 amino acids. Germline CDR1 MDHEN, CDR2 SYDVKM. V was cut by 3 bases and J by 16 bases, with 16 bases left in between. CDR3 bases: TGTGCCAGCAGTTTCGCTCGGGACTTTTCCTTCTTC. Protein: CASSFARDFSFF.

J is TRBJ2-7 and V is TRBV4-2, with a possible D match to TRBD2 (5 bases). Germline V gene lookup returns CDR1 LGHNA and CDR2 YNFKEQ. This CDR3 is built from 15 residues. Between the trimmed V and J ends, which lost 2 bases and 2 bases, there was a span of 13 bases. CDR3: CASSQNLAATYEQYF. The CDR3 bases are TGTGCCAGCAGCCAAAATCTAGCAGCCACCTACGAGCAGTACTTC.

The chain uses TRBV29-1 and TRBJ2-3; 12 positions match TRBD2. The V gene's germline CDR1 is SQVTM and CDR2 ANQGSEA. With 4 bases clipped from V and 2 bases from J, the junction kept 16 bases outside the gene matches. The CDR3 length is 19 residues. The CDR3 nucleotides are TGCAGCGTTGTGCCCATCACTAGCGGGGGGCCATCCGTCACAGATACGCAGTATTTT. Protein product: CSVVPITSGGPSVTDTQYF.